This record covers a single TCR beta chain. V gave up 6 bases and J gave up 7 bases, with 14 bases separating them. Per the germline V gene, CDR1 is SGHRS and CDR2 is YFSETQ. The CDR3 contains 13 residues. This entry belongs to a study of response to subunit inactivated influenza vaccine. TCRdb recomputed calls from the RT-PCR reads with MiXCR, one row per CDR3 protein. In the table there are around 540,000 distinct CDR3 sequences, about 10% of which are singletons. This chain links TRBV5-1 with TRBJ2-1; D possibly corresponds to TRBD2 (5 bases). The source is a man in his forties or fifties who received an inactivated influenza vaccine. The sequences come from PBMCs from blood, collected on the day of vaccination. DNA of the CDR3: TGCGCCAGCAAACTGGACTCCTTGAATGAGCAGTTCTTC. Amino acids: CASKLDSLNEQFF.